Presented here are 2 T cell receptor beta chains from one specimen sequenced in a study of CD8+CD57+ T cells in acquired aplastic anemia. Genomic DNA acted as the template from which TCR beta VDJ combination and CDR3 sequence profiling were carried out. TCRdb re-called the reads through MiXCR, storing one row per CDR3 protein. This table has about 35,000 distinct CDR3 sequences, under 80% appearing once. The specimen sequenced was sorted CD4+, CD8+, or CD8+CD57+ T cells (not recorded which) from PBMCs. These receptors all stem from a human donor in good health, serving as a control.

The chain couples TRBV4-2 to TRBJ1-6, with D unclear. V lost 0 bases to trimming and J lost 8 bases, with 8 bases between them. Per germline, CDR1 LGHNA and CDR2 YNFKEQ. This CDR3 spans 14 amino acids. The CDR3 loop reads CASSQDGPDSPLHF. CDR3 in DNA: TGTGCCAGCAGCCAAGATGGTCCGGATTCACCCCTCCACTTT.

This clonotype showed up just once. The chain joins TRBV25-1 to TRBJ1-6; no reliable D call. The V end was cut by 5 bases, the J end by 10 bases, with 24 bases between. Germline V gene lookup returns CDR1 MGHDK and CDR2 SYGVNS. The CDR3 is 17 amino acids. CDR3 amino acids: CASSTVEKVTPVSPLHF. The CDR3 DNA sequence: TGTGCCAGCAGTACGGTCGAGAAAGTGACCCCTGTGTCACCCCTCCACTTT.